A single sample is the source of the 9 T cell receptor beta chains below, sequenced in a study of OX40 agonist ivuxolimab in advanced cancers. Profiling relied on immunoSEQ multiplex PCR, and the TCRdb table lists in-frame clones only, not all of them. This table has approximately 87,000 clones, around 90% appearing once. Sequences were derived from CD4+ or CD8+ T cells sorted from blood, sampled in a trial of the OX40 agonist ivuxolimab. The receptor source for this set is an adult with an advanced solid tumor such as melanoma, head and neck, liver or kidney cancer.

The chain carries TRBV15 and TRBJ2-3; D remains ambiguous. V shed 1 base and J shed 6 bases, with 2 bases lying between them. This CDR3 region has 11 residues. Germline CDR1 reads LNHNV; CDR2 reads YYDKDF (reference sequence). The CDR3 region is CATSRADTQYF. In DNA form, the CDR3 reads TGTGCCACCAGCAGAGCTGATACGCAGTATTTT.

The V gene is TRBV11-3, the J gene TRBJ2-7, with TRBD2 matching 11 bases. With 6 bases clipped from V and 4 bases from J, the junction kept 11 bases outside the gene matches. This CDR3 has 16 residues. CDR1 SGHNT and CDR2 YENEEA come from the germline V gene. CDR3 sequence: CASSHFRLAGPYEQYF. CDR3 DNA: TGTGCCAGCAGTCATTTCCGACTAGCGGGGCCTTACGAGCAGTACTTC.

V is TRBV15 and J is TRBJ2-7, with a tentative D call TRBD2 (5 bases). The V end was cut by 0 bases, the J end by 4 bases, with 22 bases between. Germline values: CDR1 LNHNV, CDR2 YYDKDF (reference sequence). This CDR3 spans 18 amino acids. The CDR3, as DNA: TGTGCCACCAGCAGAGATCAGATGGCGGGCGTGGCGGATTACGAGCAGTACTTC. Its translation is CATSRDQMAGVADYEQYF.

Concerning this clone: The junction differs from germline at one of its ends, possibly a read error. This chain connects TRBV7-3 to TRBJ2-3; 10 bases are a match to TRBD2. In germline, CDR1 is SGHTA, CDR2 FQGTGA. There are 15 residues in the CDR3. The CDR3 reads CASSSSGSLAETQYF. CDR3 coding DNA: TGTGCCAGCAGCTCTAGCGGGAGCCTGGCAGAAACGCAGTATTTT.

The gene calls are TRBV7-9 and TRBJ1-1, with D uncertain. V was pared by 5 bases and J by 0 bases, with 7 bases between. CDR3 length: 13 residues. Germline V CDR1 and CDR2: SEHNR, FQNEAQ (reference sequence). The CDR3 nucleotides read TGTGCCAGCAGCGTAGACATGAACACTGAAGCTTTCTTT. Translation: CASSVDMNTEAFF.

This rearrangement joins TRBV18 to TRBJ2-3; unclear D gene. In germline, CDR1 is KGHSH, CDR2 LQKENI. This CDR3 has 15 amino acids. V shed 9 bases and J shed 8 bases, with 24 bases lying between them. The CDR3 reads CASTMFDPQSRTQYF. CDR3 nucleotides: TGTGCCAGTACAATGTTTGACCCCCAGTCGCGTACGCAGTATTTT.

The rearrangement joins TRBV19 to TRBJ2-5; the D gene is possibly TRBD1 (6 bases). Trimming left V 6 bases short and J 4 bases short, with 12 bases between. Per the germline V gene, CDR1 is LNHDA and CDR2 is SQIVND (reference sequence). This CDR3 comprises 13 residues. CDR3 loop: CASSSRGLETQYF. DNA for the CDR3: TGTGCCAGTAGCTCCAGGGGTTTAGAGACCCAGTACTTC.

This chain uses TRBV19 with TRBJ1-2, with 8 bases aligning to TRBD1. The germline V gene encodes CDR1 LNHDA and CDR2 SQIVND (reference sequence). This CDR3 contains 14 residues. Germline trimming cut 7 bases from V and 1 base from J; bases unmatched to any gene: 5. This CDR3 reads CASMRDRNNYGYTF. The CDR3 DNA follows: TGTGCCAGTATGAGGGACAGGAATAACTATGGCTACACCTTC. Combining the CDR3 with reference TRBV19 and TRBJ1-2 gives the whole variable domain DGGITQSPKYLFRKEGQNVTLSCEQNLNHDAMYWYRQDPGQGLRLIYYSQIVNDFQKGDIAEGYSVSREKKESFPLTVTSAQKNPTAFYLCASMRDRNNYGYTFGSGTRLTVV.

The rearrangement links TRBV5-8 to TRBJ1-5; 7 bases align to TRBD1. From germline, CDR1 is SGHTS and CDR2 YDEGEE. The V and J ends lost 2 bases and 5 bases, in that order; junction bases with no gene match: 16. The CDR3 consists of 18 residues. The CDR3 DNA reads as TGTGCCAGCAGCTTATTCATAGCGCACAGGGGAACGGATCAGCCCCAGCATTTT. Residues: CASSLFIAHRGTDQPQHF.